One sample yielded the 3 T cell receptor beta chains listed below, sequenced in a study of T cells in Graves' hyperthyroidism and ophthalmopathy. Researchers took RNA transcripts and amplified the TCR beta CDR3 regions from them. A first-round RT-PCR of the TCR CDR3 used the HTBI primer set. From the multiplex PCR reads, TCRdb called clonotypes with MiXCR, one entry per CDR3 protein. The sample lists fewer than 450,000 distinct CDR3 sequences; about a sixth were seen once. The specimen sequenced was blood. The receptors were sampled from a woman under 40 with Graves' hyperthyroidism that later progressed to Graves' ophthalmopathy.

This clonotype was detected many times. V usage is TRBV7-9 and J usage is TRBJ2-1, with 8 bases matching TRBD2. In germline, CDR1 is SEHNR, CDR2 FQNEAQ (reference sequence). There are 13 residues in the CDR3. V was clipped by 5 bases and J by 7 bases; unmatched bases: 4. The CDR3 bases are TGTGCCAGCAGCCCGGGACTAGAAAATGAGCAGTTCTTC. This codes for CASSPGLENEQFF.

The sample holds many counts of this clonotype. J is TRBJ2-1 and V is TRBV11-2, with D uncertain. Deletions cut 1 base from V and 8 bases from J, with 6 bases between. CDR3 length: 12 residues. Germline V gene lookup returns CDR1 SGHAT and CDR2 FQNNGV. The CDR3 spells CASSLVSDEQFF. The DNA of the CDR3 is TGTGCCAGCAGCTTAGTTTCGGATGAGCAGTTCTTC.

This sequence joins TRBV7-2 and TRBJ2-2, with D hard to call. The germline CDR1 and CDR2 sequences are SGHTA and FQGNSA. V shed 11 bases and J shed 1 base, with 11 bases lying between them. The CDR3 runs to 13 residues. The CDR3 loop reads CAGIDLNTGELFF. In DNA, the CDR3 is TGTGCCGGCATTGATTTGAACACCGGGGAGCTGTTTTTT.